This T cell receptor (beta chain) was profiled in a study of T cell repertoires in cytomegalovirus infection. Looking at the study overall: Both CMV infection and a matching HLA type were indicated by public TCR beta signatures.

Notes on the study in general: Pooled public TCR beta family frequency picked out CMV carriers with the relevant HLA. CMV-specific HLA-C-restricted TCR beta clonotypes dominated the ex vivo response.

This clonotype has a handful of counts. Its antigen is undetermined. TCRdb independently ran MiXCR on the reads; one entry per CDR3 protein. Among just under 550,000 distinct CDR3 sequences listed, about 30% were seen once. There are 14 residues in the CDR3. V was cut by 4 bases and J by 3 bases, with 11 bases left in between. The germline gives CDR1 SGHTA, CDR2 FQGNSA. The TCR sequence derives from a human donor in good health (CMV status not recorded). Some clones in this sample may be carry-over from other donors' samples. The rearrangement uses TRBV7-2 and TRBJ2-3; D gene unclear. Sequences were obtained from PBMCs. The DNA for the CDR3 is TGTGCCAGCAGCTCTATCCGGTCGACAGATACGCAGTATTTT. It encodes CASSSIRSTDTQYF.